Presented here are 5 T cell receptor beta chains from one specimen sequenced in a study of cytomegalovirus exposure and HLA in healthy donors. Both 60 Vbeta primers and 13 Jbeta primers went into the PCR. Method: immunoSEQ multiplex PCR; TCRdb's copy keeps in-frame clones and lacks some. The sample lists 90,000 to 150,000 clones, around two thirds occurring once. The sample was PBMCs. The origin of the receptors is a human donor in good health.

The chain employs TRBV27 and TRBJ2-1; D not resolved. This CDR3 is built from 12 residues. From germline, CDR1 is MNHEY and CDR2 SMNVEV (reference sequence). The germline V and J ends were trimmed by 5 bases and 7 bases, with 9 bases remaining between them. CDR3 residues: CASSVGRNEQFF. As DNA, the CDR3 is TGTGCCAGCAGTGTCGGTCGGAATGAGCAGTTCTTC.

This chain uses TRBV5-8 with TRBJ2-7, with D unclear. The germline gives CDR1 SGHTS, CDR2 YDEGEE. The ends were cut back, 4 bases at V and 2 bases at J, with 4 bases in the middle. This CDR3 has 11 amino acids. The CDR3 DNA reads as TGTGCCAGCAGCCCCGCCTACGAGCAGTACTTC. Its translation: CASSPAYEQYF.

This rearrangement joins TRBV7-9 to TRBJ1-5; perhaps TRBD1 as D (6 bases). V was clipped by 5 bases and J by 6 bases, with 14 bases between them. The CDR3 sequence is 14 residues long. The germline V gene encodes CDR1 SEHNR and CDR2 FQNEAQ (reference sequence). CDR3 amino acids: CASSPQGSGQPQHF. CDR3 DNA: TGTGCCAGCAGCCCACAGGGTAGTGGTCAGCCCCAGCATTTT.

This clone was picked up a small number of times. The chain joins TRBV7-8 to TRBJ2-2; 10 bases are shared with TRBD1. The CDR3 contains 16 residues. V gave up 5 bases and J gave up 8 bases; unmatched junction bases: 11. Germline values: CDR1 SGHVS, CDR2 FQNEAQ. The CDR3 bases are TGTGCCAGCAGCCCGCCGGGACAGGGGCCCGGTGGGGAGCTGTTTTTT. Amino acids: CASSPPGQGPGGELFF.

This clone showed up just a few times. CDR3: CASSTRDRGAFF. The CDR3 region has the DNA TGTGCCAGTAGTACCCGGGACAGGGGAGCTTTCTTT. The chain recombines TRBV19 with TRBJ1-1, with 10 positions matching TRBD1. This CDR3 has 12 residues. Germline lookup yields CDR1 LNHDA and CDR2 SQIVND (reference sequence). The V gene end was trimmed by 4 bases and the J gene end by 10 bases; junction bases not matched to a gene: 3.